This T cell receptor beta chain comes out of a study of CD8+CD57+ T cells in acquired aplastic anemia. Study details: Sorted CD4+ and CD8+ cells gave an average of roughly 3.5 ug of DNA. Study results and caveats: No significant patient-versus-control difference appeared in CD8+ Simpson's diversity. Patients and controls had in common fewer than 30 CD8+ CDR3 sequences.

The TCR beta profiling, which covered VDJ combination and CDR3 sequence, was carried out using genomic DNA as the template. TCRdb analysed the reads with MiXCR anew, one entry per CDR3 protein. The repertoire holds a few hundred thousand distinct CDR3 sequences, about 50% seen once, with 1.3% in the top ten. This clonotype was seen repeatedly, ten times or more. Its specificity is not known. Patients chosen for sequencing had shown CD8+CD57+ cell expansion by flow cytometry. Every patient presented with severe acquired aplastic anemia. This clonotype was sampled from a human donor with aplastic anemia. Sequenced: sorted CD4+, CD8+, or CD8+CD57+ T cells (not recorded which) from PBMCs.

CDR3 in DNA: TGTGCCAGCAGTGAAGCGGGAGGGGGCACCGGGGAGCTGTTTTTT. It encodes CASSEAGGGTGELFF. V gene TRBV6-1 combines with J gene TRBJ2-2; the D gene is possibly TRBD2 (7 bases). The CDR3 is 15 amino acids. Trimming pared 0 bases from V and 4 bases from J, leaving 9 bases between. Per germline, CDR1 MNHNS and CDR2 SASEGT.